These T cell receptor beta chains were read from a single sample in a study of T cells in Graves' hyperthyroidism and ophthalmopathy. TCRdb re-derived calls from the multiplex PCR reads in MiXCR, one entry per CDR3 protein. The sample has 280,000 or so distinct CDR3 sequences, roughly 15% seen once. Sequenced sample: blood. The receptors come from a woman in her forties or fifties with Graves' hyperthyroidism that later progressed to Graves' ophthalmopathy. The CDR3 runs from the conserved cysteine through the conserved F or W. Fields, in order: CDR3 protein, CDR3 DNA, J gene, clone size, V gene, D gene. The D gene is left open where the match is weak. Only some rows state a clone size, as once, few, many or a class for expanded clones.

CASSLWGPTGELFF TGTGCCAGCAGTTTATGGGGTCCTACCGGGGAGCTGTTTTTT TRBJ2-2 many TRBV28 NA
CASSPTALRFRHTEAFF TGTGCCAGCAGCCCCACGGCGCTCCGCTTTCGGCACACTGAAGCTTTCTTT TRBJ1-1 NA TRBV14 NA
CASSPPGFGTNQPQHF TGTGCCAGCTCACCACCGGGATTTGGGACCAATCAGCCCCAGCATTTT TRBJ1-5 many TRBV18 NA
CASSPLPSGAGQPQHF TGCGCCAGCAGCCCATTACCGTCCGGGGCCGGACAGCCCCAGCATTTT TRBJ1-5 NA TRBV5-1 NA
CASNSPGYEQYF TGCGCCAGCAATAGTCCAGGATACGAGCAGTACTTC TRBJ2-7 many TRBV10-2 NA
CASSQPILRGGRGGRETQYF TGTGCCAGCAGTCAACCTATTCTTAGAGGTGGCAGGGGGGGCCGAGAGACCCAGTACTTC TRBJ2-5 few TRBV7-9 NA
CASSSPRGDRAYEQYF TGTGCCAGTAGTAGCCCTCGAGGGGACAGGGCCTACGAGCAGTACTTC TRBJ2-7 NA TRBV19 TRBD1
CSARGAEREATDTQYF TGCAGTGCTAGAGGAGCGGAACGGGAGGCGACAGATACGCAGTATTTT TRBJ2-3 many TRBV20-1 TRBD2
CARVDGQSYEQYF TGTGCCAGAGTGGACGGCCAGTCCTACGAGCAGTACTTC TRBJ2-7 many TRBV2 NA
CAISDSHGAGAGTDTQYF TGTGCCATCAGTGACTCCCACGGGGCGGGAGCGGGCACAGATACGCAGTATTTT TRBJ2-3 many TRBV10-3 TRBD2
CASSQPHWREQPYEQYF TGTGCCAGCAGCCAACCTCATTGGCGGGAACAACCCTACGAGCAGTACTTC TRBJ2-7 once TRBV4-2 NA
CASSLERYGYTF TGTGCCAGCAGCTTGGAACGTTATGGCTACACCTTC TRBJ1-2 NA TRBV5-1 NA
CAWSVFGGGGQPQHF TGTGCCTGGAGTGTATTCGGAGGGGGCGGGCAGCCCCAGCATTTT TRBJ1-5 many TRBV30 TRBD1
CAWVQGLQETQYF TGTGCCTGGGTACAGGGGCTCCAAGAGACCCAGTACTTC TRBJ2-5 many TRBV30 TRBD1
CASRDRDNEQFF TGTGCCAGCAGAGACAGGGACAATGAGCAGTTCTTC TRBJ2-1 NA TRBV25-1 TRBD1
CASKGVGTNSYNEQFF TGTGCCAGCAAGGGAGTAGGAACGAACTCCTACAATGAGCAGTTCTTC TRBJ2-1 NA TRBV28 NA
CAWTSGSRETQYF TGTGCCTGGACTAGCGGTAGCCGAGAGACCCAGTACTTC TRBJ2-5 many TRBV30 TRBD2
CASTQQGNGYTF TGTGCCAGCACCCAACAGGGAAATGGCTACACCTTC TRBJ1-2 many TRBV2 NA
CSARDSSQGEHYGYTF TGCAGTGCTAGAGATAGTTCACAGGGGGAACACTATGGCTACACCTTC TRBJ1-2 few TRBV20-1 TRBD1
CASSATTSGKETQYF TGTGCCAGCAGCGCCACGACTAGCGGGAAAGAGACCCAGTACTTC TRBJ2-5 many TRBV27 TRBD2
CSARGDRNTEAFF TGCAGTGCTAGGGGGGACCGGAACACTGAAGCTTTCTTT TRBJ1-1 NA TRBV20-1 NA
CASSLVTGTGEAEQYF TGCGCCAGCAGCTTGGTCACCGGGACAGGGGAGGCCGAGCAGTACTTC TRBJ2-7 NA TRBV5-1 TRBD1
CASSLELTGTHHQPQHF TGTGCCAGCAGCTTAGAGCTTACGGGGACCCATCATCAGCCCCAGCATTTT TRBJ1-5 few TRBV7-8 NA